This T cell receptor (beta chain) was sequenced for a study of T cells in Graves' hyperthyroidism and ophthalmopathy. This clonotype occurred many times. Its antigen is undetermined. Germline-derived CDR1 and CDR2 are PRHDT and FYEKMQ (reference sequence). The CDR3 has 13 residues. V dropped 6 bases and J dropped 9; count of bases not matched to a gene: 9. Overall study findings and caveats: Before onset, by a median of approximately 6.8 months, the model predicted ophthalmopathy.

The patients, who ranged from 18 to 65 in age, presented with newly diagnosed hyperthyroidism lasting under 2 months. Lactation, pregnancy, other autoimmune disease or uncontrolled infection excluded patients. Every diagnosis used clinical symptoms, serum thyroxine and TRAb, thyroid ultrasound and orbital computed tomography. TCR beta CDR3 region amplification was performed from RNA transcripts. HTBI primers were employed in a first-round RT-PCR of the TCR CDR3. One entry per CDR3 protein, called by TCRdb with MiXCR from the multiplex PCR reads. The table shows hundreds of thousands of distinct CDR3 sequences, with about 14% occurring only once.

The receptor's source is a woman in her thirties with Graves' hyperthyroidism that later progressed to Graves' ophthalmopathy. This chain uses TRBV13 with TRBJ1-1; 8 bases align to TRBD1. Sequenced: blood. The CDR3 DNA is TGTGCCAGCAGTCGGACAGGGATTCCCCAAGCTTTCTTT. Translating gives CASSRTGIPQAFF.